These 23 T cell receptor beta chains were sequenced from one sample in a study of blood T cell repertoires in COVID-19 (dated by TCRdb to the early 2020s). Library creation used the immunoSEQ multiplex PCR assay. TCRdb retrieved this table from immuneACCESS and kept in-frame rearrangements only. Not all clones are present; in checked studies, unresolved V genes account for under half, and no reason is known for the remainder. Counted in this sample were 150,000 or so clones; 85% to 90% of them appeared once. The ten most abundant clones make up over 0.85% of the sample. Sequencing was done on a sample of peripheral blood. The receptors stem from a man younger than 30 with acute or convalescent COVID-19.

CDR3 nucleotide sequence: TGTGCCAGCAGGACGGGGTTGGGCACTGAAGCTTTCTTT. This translates into CASRTGLGTEAFF. The rearrangement uses TRBV12-3 or TRBV12-4 and TRBJ1-1, with D hard to call. The germline V and J ends were trimmed by 6 bases and 4 bases, with 12 bases remaining between them. The CDR3 is 13 residues long.

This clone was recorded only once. This chain's CDR3 is CASSLWGAQAQDTQYF. Here the CDR3 DNA reads TGTGCCAGCAGTTTATGGGGTGCACAGGCGCAGGATACGCAGTATTTT. The V call is TRBV27, the J call TRBJ2-3, with D perhaps matching TRBD1 (5 bases). V shed 1 base and J shed 6 bases, with 17 bases lying between them. Germline values: CDR1 MNHEY, CDR2 SMNVEV (reference sequence). This CDR3 comprises 16 residues.

CDR3 residues: CASSQVETDEQYF. The CDR3, as DNA: TGTGCCAGCAGCCAAGTGGAGACCGACGAGCAGTACTTC. This chain connects TRBV3-1 (or the pseudogene TRBV3-2) to TRBJ2-7; no firm D call. Germline CDR1 and CDR2: LGHDT and YNNKEL (reference sequence). Trimming removed 1 base at V and 5 bases at J, with 9 bases between. The CDR3 is 13 residues long.

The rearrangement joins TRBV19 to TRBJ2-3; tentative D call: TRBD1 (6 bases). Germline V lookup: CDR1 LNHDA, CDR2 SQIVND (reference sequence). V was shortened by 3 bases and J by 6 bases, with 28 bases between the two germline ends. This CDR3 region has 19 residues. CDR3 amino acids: CASSIFTAATGNLGDTQYF. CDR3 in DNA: TGTGCCAGTAGTATCTTTACTGCTGCCACAGGGAATTTAGGTGATACGCAGTATTTT.

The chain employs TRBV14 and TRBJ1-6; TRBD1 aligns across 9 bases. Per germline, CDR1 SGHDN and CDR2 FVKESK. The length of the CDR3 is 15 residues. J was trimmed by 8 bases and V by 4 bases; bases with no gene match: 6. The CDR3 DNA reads TGTGCCAGCAGCCGCACAGGGGGCCGTGATTCACCCCTCCACTTT. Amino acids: CASSRTGGRDSPLHF.

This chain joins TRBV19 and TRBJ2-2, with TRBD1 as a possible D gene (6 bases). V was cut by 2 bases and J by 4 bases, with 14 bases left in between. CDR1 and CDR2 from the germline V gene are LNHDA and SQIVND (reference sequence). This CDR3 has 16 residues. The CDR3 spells CASSISGTGLTGELFF. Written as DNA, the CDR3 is TGTGCCAGTAGTATATCGGGAACAGGGCTCACCGGGGAGCTGTTTTTT. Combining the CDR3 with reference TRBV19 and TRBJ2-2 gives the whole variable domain DGGITQSPKYLFRKEGQNVTLSCEQNLNHDAMYWYRQDPGQGLRLIYYSQIVNDFQKGDIAEGYSVSREKKESFPLTVTSAQKNPTAFYLCASSISGTGLTGELFFGEGSRLTVL.

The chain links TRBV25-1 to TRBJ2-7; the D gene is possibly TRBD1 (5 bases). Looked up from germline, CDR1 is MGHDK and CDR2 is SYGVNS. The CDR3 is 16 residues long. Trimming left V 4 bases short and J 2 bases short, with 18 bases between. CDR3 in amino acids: CASSGKQVNPPYEQYF. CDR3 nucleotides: TGTGCCAGCAGTGGAAAACAGGTAAACCCTCCCTACGAGCAGTACTTC.

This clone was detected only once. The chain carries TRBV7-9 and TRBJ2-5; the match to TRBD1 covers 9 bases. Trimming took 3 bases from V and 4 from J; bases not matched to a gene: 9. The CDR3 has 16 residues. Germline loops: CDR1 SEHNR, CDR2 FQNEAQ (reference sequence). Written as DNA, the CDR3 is TGTGCCAGCAGCTTCGGCGACAGGGGGATGAGAGAGACCCAGTACTTC. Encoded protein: CASSFGDRGMRETQYF.

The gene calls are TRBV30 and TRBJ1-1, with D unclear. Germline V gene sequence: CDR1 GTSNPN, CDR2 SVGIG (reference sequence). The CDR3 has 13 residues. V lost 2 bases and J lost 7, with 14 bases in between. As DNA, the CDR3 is TGTGCCTGGAGTCCCGTTGCCGGGATTGAAGCTTTCTTT. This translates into CAWSPVAGIEAFF.

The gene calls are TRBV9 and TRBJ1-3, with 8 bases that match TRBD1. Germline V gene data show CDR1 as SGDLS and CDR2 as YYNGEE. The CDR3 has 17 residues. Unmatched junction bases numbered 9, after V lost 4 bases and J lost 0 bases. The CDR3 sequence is CASSRRDRTYSGNTIYF. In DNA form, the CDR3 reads TGTGCCAGCAGCCGCAGGGACAGGACCTACTCTGGAAACACCATATATTTT.

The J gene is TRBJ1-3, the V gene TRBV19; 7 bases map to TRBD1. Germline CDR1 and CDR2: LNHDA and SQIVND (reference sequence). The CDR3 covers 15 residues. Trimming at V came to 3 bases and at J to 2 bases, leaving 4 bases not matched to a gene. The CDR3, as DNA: TGTGCCAGTAGTATTACAGGGGATACTGGAAACACCATATATTTT. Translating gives CASSITGDTGNTIYF.

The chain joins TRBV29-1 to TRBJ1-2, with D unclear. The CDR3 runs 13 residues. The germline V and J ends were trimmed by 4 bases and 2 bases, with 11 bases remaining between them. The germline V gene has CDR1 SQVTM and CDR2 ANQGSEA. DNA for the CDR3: TGCAGCGTTGGCCTCGGGGTAAACTATGGCTACACCTTC. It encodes CSVGLGVNYGYTF.

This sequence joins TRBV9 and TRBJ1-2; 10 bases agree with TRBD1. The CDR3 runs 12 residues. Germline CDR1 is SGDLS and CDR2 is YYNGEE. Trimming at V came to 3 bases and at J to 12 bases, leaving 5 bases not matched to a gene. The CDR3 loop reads CASSERTGGDTF. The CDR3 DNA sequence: TGTGCCAGCAGCGAAAGGACAGGGGGTGACACCTTC.

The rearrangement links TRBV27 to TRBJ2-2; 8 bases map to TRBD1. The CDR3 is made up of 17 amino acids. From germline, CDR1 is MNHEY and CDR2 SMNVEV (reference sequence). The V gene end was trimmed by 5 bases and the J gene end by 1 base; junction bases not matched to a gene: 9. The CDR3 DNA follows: TGTGCCAGCAGTCCGCTACCCGGGACAGGGAACACCGGGGAGCTGTTTTTT. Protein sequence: CASSPLPGTGNTGELFF.

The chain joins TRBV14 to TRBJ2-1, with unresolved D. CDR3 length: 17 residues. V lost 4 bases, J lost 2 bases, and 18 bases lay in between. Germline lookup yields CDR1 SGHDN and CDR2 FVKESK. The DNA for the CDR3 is TGTGCCAGCAGCCCACCGGTCAAGAGTCTGACCTACAATGAGCAGTTCTTC. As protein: CASSPPVKSLTYNEQFF.

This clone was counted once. As DNA, the CDR3 is TGTGCCAGCAGCGAAACCGGGACACCATACGAGCAGTACTTC. Translating gives CASSETGTPYEQYF. The V call is TRBV7-9, the J call TRBJ2-7; D is perhaps TRBD1 (6 bases). The germline V gene encodes CDR1 SEHNR and CDR2 FQNEAQ (reference sequence). The CDR3 consists of 14 residues. V lost 5 bases, J lost 4 bases, and 15 bases lay in between.

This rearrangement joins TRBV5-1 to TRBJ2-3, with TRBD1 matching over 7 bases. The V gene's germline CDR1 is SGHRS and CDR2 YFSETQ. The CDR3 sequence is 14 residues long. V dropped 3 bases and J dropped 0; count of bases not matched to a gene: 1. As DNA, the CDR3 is TGCGCCAGCAGCTCGGGACAGAGCACAGATACGCAGTATTTT. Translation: CASSSGQSTDTQYF.

The CDR3 is CATSRDLGGADTQYF. For the CDR3, the DNA is TGTGCCACCAGCAGAGATCTGGGGGGGGCAGATACGCAGTATTTT. V usage is TRBV15 and J usage is TRBJ2-3, with TRBD2 matching 7 bases. J gave up 4 bases and V 0 bases, and 4 bases lay outside the gene matches. CDR1 is LNHNV, CDR2 YYDKDF, per germline (reference sequence). The CDR3 consists of 15 residues.

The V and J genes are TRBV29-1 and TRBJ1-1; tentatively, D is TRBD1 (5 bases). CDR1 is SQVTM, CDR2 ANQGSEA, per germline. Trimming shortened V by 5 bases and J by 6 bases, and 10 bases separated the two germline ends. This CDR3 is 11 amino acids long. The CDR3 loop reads CSVPVGPEAFF. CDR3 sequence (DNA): TGCAGCGTTCCAGTGGGGCCTGAAGCTTTCTTT.

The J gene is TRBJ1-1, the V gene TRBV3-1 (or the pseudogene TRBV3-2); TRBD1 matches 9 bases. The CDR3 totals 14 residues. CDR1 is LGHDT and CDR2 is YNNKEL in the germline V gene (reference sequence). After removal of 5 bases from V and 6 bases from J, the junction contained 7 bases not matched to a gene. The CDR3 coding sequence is TGTGCCAGCAGCAGGGGACAGGGTTTCTCTGAAGCTTTCTTT. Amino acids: CASSRGQGFSEAFF.

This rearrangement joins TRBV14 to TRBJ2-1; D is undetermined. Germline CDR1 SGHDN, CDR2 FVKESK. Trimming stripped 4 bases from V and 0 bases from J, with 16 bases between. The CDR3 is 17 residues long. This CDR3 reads CASSPFVELSSYNEQFF. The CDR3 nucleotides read TGTGCCAGCAGCCCGTTCGTAGAGTTGAGCTCCTACAATGAGCAGTTCTTC.

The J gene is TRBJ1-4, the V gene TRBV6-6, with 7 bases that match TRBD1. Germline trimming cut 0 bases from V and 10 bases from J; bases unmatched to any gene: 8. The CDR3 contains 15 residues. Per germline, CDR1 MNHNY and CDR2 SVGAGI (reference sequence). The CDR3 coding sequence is TGTGCCAGCAGTTACTCGGTCGACAGGGTCGGAAAACTGTTTTTT. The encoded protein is CASSYSVDRVGKLFF.

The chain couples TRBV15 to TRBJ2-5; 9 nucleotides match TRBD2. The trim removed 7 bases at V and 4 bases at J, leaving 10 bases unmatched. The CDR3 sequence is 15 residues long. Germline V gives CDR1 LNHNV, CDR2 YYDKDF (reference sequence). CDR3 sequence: CATISSGGQGETQYF. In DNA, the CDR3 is TGTGCCACCATCTCGAGCGGGGGGCAGGGAGAGACCCAGTACTTC.